This is a list of T cell receptor beta chains from one sample in a study of blood T cell repertoires in COVID-19. The assay was immunoSEQ multiplex PCR, and TCRdb's table has in-frame clones only and misses some. This repertoire shows roughly 200,000 clones, roughly 80% found once; its top ten account for around 5.1%. The source material was peripheral blood. These receptors originate from a woman in her 70s with acute or convalescent COVID-19. The CDR3 runs from the conserved cysteine through the conserved F or W. D genes are given only for firm matches. Where a row states a size, it is once, few, many or the class of an expanded clone; other rows omit it.

-,TRBJ1-1,TRBV28,-,TGTGCCAGCAGTTTCTTGAACACTGAAGCTTTCTTT,CASSFLNTEAFF
-,TRBJ1-2,TRBV6-5,TRBD1,TGTGCCAGCAGTTACTTAACAGGGGGTACTGGCTACACCTTC,CASSYLTGGTGYTF
-,TRBJ1-1,TRBV24-1,-,TGTGCCACCAGTGATTTCTCCCCCCGGGACACCGAATGGGGCACTGAAGCTTTCTTT,CATSDFSPRDTEWGTEAFF
few,TRBJ2-3,TRBV10-3,TRBD2,TGTGCCAGCCGCGGGGGGCCGACTAGCGCAGACACAGATACGCAGTATTTT,CASRGGPTSADTDTQYF
-,TRBJ2-5,TRBV18,-,TGTGCCAGCTCACCAATTCAGGGAGGTGCAGAGACCCAGTACTTC,CASSPIQGGAETQYF
-,TRBJ1-2,TRBV6-5,TRBD1,TGTGCCAGCAGGCTGGGACAGGGGGAGTATGGCTACACCTTC,CASRLGQGEYGYTF
-,TRBJ2-1,TRBV28,TRBD2,TGTGCCAGCAGTCTCAGCGGGGGGGCCTACAATGAGCAGTTCTTC,CASSLSGGAYNEQFF
-,TRBJ2-7,TRBV24-1,TRBD1,TGTGCCACCAGTGACCCGGGACAGGGGAAGCACGAGCAGTACTTC,CATSDPGQGKHEQYF
-,TRBJ2-5,TRBV19,TRBD2,TGTGCCAGCAATAGCGGGGGGGGGCAAGAGACCCAGTACTTC,CASNSGGGQETQYF
-,TRBJ2-7,TRBV7-8,TRBD1,TGTGCCAGCAGCTTAGCGAGGGGGCAGGTGTACGAGCAGTACTTC,CASSLARGQVYEQYF
-,TRBJ2-3,TRBV6-5,TRBD2,TGTGCCACCCGACTAGCGGGAGAAGATACGCAGTATTTT,CATRLAGEDTQYF
-,TRBJ2-3,TRBV12-1,-,TGTGCCAGCAGGCCGGGAGGGCTAACAGATACGCAGTATTTT,CASRPGGLTDTQYF
-,TRBJ2-2,TRBV5-3,TRBD2,TGTGCCAGAAGCCCGGGACTAGCGGGACACACCGGGGAGCTGTTTTTT,CARSPGLAGHTGELFF
-,TRBJ1-1,TRBV7-7,-,TGTGCTAGCAGCCCTGTGAACACTGAAGCTTTCTTT,CASSPVNTEAFF
-,TRBJ1-2,TRBV18,-,TGTGCCAGCTCACCATTTTCGGCAGGGGAAGGTAATGGCTACACCTTC,CASSPFSAGEGNGYTF
-,TRBJ2-5,TRBV5-6,-,TGTGCCAGCAGCTTGGTGCAGGACCAAGAGACCCAGTACTTC,CASSLVQDQETQYF
-,TRBJ2-6,TRBV6-5,-,TGTGCCAGCAGTAACTACAGGACTGGGGCCAACGTCCTGACTTTC,CASSNYRTGANVLTF
-,TRBJ1-1,TRBV28,-,TGTGCCAGCAGTCTGGACAGAGAAGCTTTCTTT,CASSLDREAFF
-,TRBJ2-5,TRBV3-1/TRBV3-2,-,TGTGCCAGCAGCCAAGACCCCACCGGGAGAGAGACCCAGTACTTC,CASSQDPTGRETQYF
-,TRBJ2-5,TRBV7-2,-,TGTGCCAGCAGCTTACAGGGCGAGAGACCCCAGTACTTC,CASSLQGERPQYF
-,TRBJ1-1,TRBV29-1,-,TGCAGCGTTTACCGCGACAGCCTTACTTACACTGAAGCTTTCTTT,CSVYRDSLTYTEAFF
-,TRBJ2-5,TRBV11-1,-,TGTGCCAGCAGCTTAGTGACAGAAGAGACCCAGTACTTC,CASSLVTEETQYF
few,TRBJ2-2,TRBV18,-,TGTGCCAGCTCACCACCTAACCCTAGCGCTACCGGGGAGCTGTTTTTT,CASSPPNPSATGELFF
-,TRBJ2-1,TRBV4-1,TRBD2,TGCGCCAGCAGCCAAGCGCTTAGCGGGAGCGGTGAGCAGTTCTTC,CASSQALSGSGEQFF
few,TRBJ2-2,TRBV27,-,TGTGCCAGCAGTTATGCCTCGCGAGGGAGGAGGAACACCGGGGAGCTGTTTTTT,CASSYASRGRRNTGELFF
-,TRBJ2-7,TRBV21-1,-,TGTGCCAGCAGCAAAGCGCCGGGACTAGCGGGAGACCCCTACGAGCAGTACTTC,CASSKAPGLAGDPYEQYF
-,TRBJ1-5,TRBV5-6,-,TGTGCCAGCAGCCACGGACAGACAAGCAATCAGCCCCAGCATTTT,CASSHGQTSNQPQHF
-,TRBJ2-5,TRBV2,TRBD1,TGTGCCAGCAGTGAAGATCCGACAGGGGCGCAAGAGACCCAGTACTTC,CASSEDPTGAQETQYF
-,TRBJ2-1,TRBV9,TRBD2,TGTGCCAGCAGCGCCCTTAGCGGGAGAGGGTACAATGAGCAGTTCTTC,CASSALSGRGYNEQFF
-,TRBJ1-1,TRBV5-1,-,TGCGCCAGCCGTACCCTTAGGGGGAACACTGAAGCTTTCTTT,CASRTLRGNTEAFF
-,TRBJ2-5,TRBV10-3,TRBD2,TGTGCCATCAGTGGCCCCAGACTAGCGGGAGAAAAAGAGACCCAGTACTTC,CAISGPRLAGEKETQYF
-,TRBJ1-3,TRBV19,TRBD1,TGTGCCAGTAGTCCGACAGGGGGTTCTGGAAACACCATATATTTT,CASSPTGGSGNTIYF
few,TRBJ2-1,TRBV5-1,TRBD1,TGCGCCAGCAGCTCCGGGACAGGGGCCTACAATGAGCAGTTCTTC,CASSSGTGAYNEQFF
-,TRBJ1-5,TRBV4-1,TRBD1,TGCGCCAGCAGCCAACTAACGGGACAGTATCAGCCCCAGCATTTT,CASSQLTGQYQPQHF
-,TRBJ1-4,TRBV27,-,TGTGCCAGCAGTCTAAGGGGGGGGAGTGAAAAACTGTTTTTT,CASSLRGGSEKLFF
few,TRBJ2-2,TRBV30,TRBD2,TGTGCCTGGAGATTCGCGGGAGGAGGAGTCGGGGAGCTGTTTTTT,CAWRFAGGGVGELFF
-,TRBJ2-5,TRBV2,-,TGTGCCAGCAGTGCCGGGAGTGCCGAGACCCAGTACTTC,CASSAGSAETQYF
-,TRBJ1-6,TRBV27,-,TGTGCCAGCAGCCCCGACGGATCCAGGGGCAATTCACCCCTCCACTTT,CASSPDGSRGNSPLHF
-,TRBJ2-1,TRBV4-2,TRBD2,TGTGCCAGCAGCTTAAGCGGGAGGGGCTACAATGAGCAGTTCTTC,CASSLSGRGYNEQFF
-,TRBJ1-2,TRBV3-1/TRBV3-2,TRBD1,TGTGCCAGCAGCCAGCCGGGACAGGGTTTCGACTATGGCTACACCTTC,CASSQPGQGFDYGYTF
-,TRBJ1-1,TRBV28,-,TGTGCCAGCCTTCAGGGGACGAACACTGAAGCTTTCTTT,CASLQGTNTEAFF
once,TRBJ2-1,TRBV7-2,-,TGTGCCAGCAGCCCATCCTACAATGAGCAGTTCTTC,CASSPSYNEQFF
-,TRBJ2-1,TRBV4-2,TRBD2,TGTGCCAGCAGCCAAGATAGCGGGACTAACCCCTACAATGAGCAGTTCTTC,CASSQDSGTNPYNEQFF
-,TRBJ1-3,TRBV2,-,TGTGCCAGCACCAGGACAGTCTCTGGAAACACCATATATTTT,CASTRTVSGNTIYF